The sequence of this T cell receptor (beta chain) was determined in a study of blood T cell repertoires in COVID-19. Study details: Material from acute and convalescent COVID-19 was sourced from the United States, Italy and Spain. PBMCs, B-cell-depleted T cells, or T cells provided the cDNA or gDNA that made up the material.

Trimming removed 5 bases at V and 7 bases at J, with 17 bases between. The CDR3 runs 14 residues. Germline assignment: CDR1 PRHDT and CDR2 FYEKMQ (reference sequence). Clones were sequenced by immunoSEQ multiplex PCR, and TCRdb holds only the in-frame ones, with some missing. Found here are around 170,000 clones, 88% of them singletons; the top ten hold roughly 8.9%. Everyone who took part was 18 to 89 years old, and they came from roughly 25 US areas. Assignment of participants to cohorts was predicated upon participant-reported clinical history. V gene TRBV13 combines with J gene TRBJ1-2; D is possibly TRBD1 (6 bases). This TCR came from a woman aged 18-29 years who had recovered from COVID-19. Material: PBMCs or T cells enriched from blood (not recorded which). Here the CDR3 reads CASSNLTGMAGYTF. CDR3 bases: TGTGCCAGCAGCAACCTCACAGGGATGGCTGGCTACACCTTC.